The present T cell receptor (beta chain) was sequenced within a study of CD4+ T cells in melanoma (dated 2022 in TCRdb). As for the study more broadly: The study examined neoantigen-specific CD4+ T cells in human melanoma. Broad study findings and their caveats: Diverse differentiation states were reported to be shown by neoantigen-specific CD4+ T cells in melanoma. The report described a correlation between neoantigen-specific CD4+ T cells and the function of CD8+ T cells, macrophages and B cells.

The donors were people with melanoma. Library method: the immunoSEQ multiplex PCR assay. TCRdb took over this immuneACCESS table, retaining in-frame rearrangements with V and J assigned. Such tables are incomplete; in checked studies, under half of the missing clones stem from an unresolved V gene, and the remainder is unexplained. The sample yields about 140,000 clones; nearly 95% were counted once. The ten biggest clones cover 1.5% to 1.7% of the sample. The CDR3, from cysteine to phenylalanine, totals 12 residues. Only the CDR3 DNA stays, 36 bases, in frame from base 1. According to the germline V gene, CDR1 reads SNHLY and CDR2 reads FYNNEI. V was cut back by 9 bases and J by 8 bases, leaving a gap of 16 bases between them. Comment on this clone: It lacks a known antigen. Base qualities are not recorded, but no much larger clone differs from it by a single base.

Recombination linked TRBV2 to TRBJ1-1; the D gene assignment is ambiguous. The receptor comes from a human donor with melanoma. The DNA sequence is as follows: TGTGCCAGTTTCCCGTTAGATCGAGAAGCTTTCTTT. This encodes CASFPLDREAFF.